One sample yielded the 25 T cell receptor beta chains listed below, sequenced in a study of shared clonotypes between healthy human individuals. Assay used: immunoSEQ multiplex PCR; TCRdb lists only in-frame clones, some missing. The sample consists of over 2 million clones, 85% to 95% of them appearing once. Material for sequencing was naive CD4+ T cells sorted from blood. The subset here: CD45RA+ positively selected. Receptors originate from a man between 18 and 29 years old in good health.

This chain connects TRBV5-8 to TRBJ1-4; TRBD1 is a possible D gene (5 bases). This CDR3 is 15 amino acids long. Germline CDR1 SGHTS, CDR2 YDEGEE. V dropped 4 bases and J dropped 4 bases, with 14 bases sitting between them. CDR3 DNA sequence: TGTGCCAGCAGCCGGGGGACGGGGTTTAATGAAAAACTGTTTTTT. The encoded protein is CASSRGTGFNEKLFF.

The chain has TRBV6-5 and TRBJ2-1; D remains ambiguous. V was clipped by 10 bases and J by 6 bases, with 19 bases between them. The CDR3 is 14 amino acids. CDR1 is MNHEY and CDR2 is SVGAGI in the germline V gene. CDR3 coding DNA: TGTGCCACCAACCCTATTGACAATCGCAATGAGCAGTTCTTC. Encoded protein: CATNPIDNRNEQFF.

This chain uses TRBV5-1 with TRBJ2-2; D not resolved. The CDR3 spans 12 residues. Deletions cut 6 bases from V and 0 bases from J, with 3 bases between. Germline CDR1 SGHRS, CDR2 YFSETQ. CDR3 region: CASNPNTGELFF. CDR3 in DNA: TGCGCCAGCAACCCGAACACCGGGGAGCTGTTTTTT.

This clone was observed once. The J gene is TRBJ1-5, the V gene TRBV28; D may be TRBD1 (6 bases). CDR3 length: 13 amino acids. The V and J ends lost 6 bases and 3 bases respectively, with 9 bases between them. Germline CDR1 and CDR2: MDHEN and SYDVKM. For the CDR3, the DNA is TGTGCCAGCAGAAGACAGGACAATCAGCCCCAGCATTTT. Amino acid sequence: CASRRQDNQPQHF. Variable domain in full (rest from reference TRBV28 and TRBJ1-5): DVKVTQSSRYLVKRTGEKVFLECVQDMDHENMFWYRQDPGLGLRLIYFSYDVKMKEKGDIPEGYSVSREKKERFSLILESASTNQTSMYLCASRRQDNQPQHFGDGTRLSIL.

The chain uses TRBV6-5 and TRBJ2-1; D is ambiguous. The germline V and J ends were trimmed by 6 bases and 0 bases, with 12 bases remaining between them. This CDR3 is 15 amino acids long. Germline loops: CDR1 MNHEY, CDR2 SVGAGI. The CDR3 region is CASSLTVSSYNEQFF. The CDR3, as DNA: TGTGCCAGCAGCCTGACCGTAAGCTCCTACAATGAGCAGTTCTTC.

The rearrangement uses TRBV4-3 and TRBJ2-7; 9 nucleotides line up with TRBD1. The ends lost 0 bases at V and 1 base at J; junction bases unmatched: 4. CDR3 size: 16 residues. Germline CDR1 LGHNA, CDR2 YSLEER. The CDR3 coding sequence is TGCGCCAGCAGCCAAGATCTGACAGGGGGATCCTACGAGCAGTACTTC. Its protein product is CASSQDLTGGSYEQYF.

CDR3 coding DNA: TGTGCCAGCAGCGTAGGAGGCCGAAGTCCCGGGACTTCGTTGGGACCCTCTGGGGCCAACGTCCTGACTTTC. Protein sequence: CASSVGGRSPGTSLGPSGANVLTF. The chain employs TRBV9 and TRBJ2-6; possibly TRBD2 for D (6 bases). V was clipped by 0 bases and J by 0 bases, with 31 bases between them. This CDR3 has 24 amino acids. CDR1 and CDR2 (germline): SGDLS, YYNGEE.

The chain joins TRBV5-1 to TRBJ2-7, with TRBD2 as a possible D gene (5 bases). Trimming removed 4 bases at V and 3 bases at J, with 14 bases between. Germline values: CDR1 SGHRS, CDR2 YFSETQ. The CDR3 covers 14 residues. CDR3 sequence (DNA): TGCGCCAGCAGCGAAACTGGGAGTCTCTACGAGCAGTACTTC. Translating gives CASSETGSLYEQYF. Looking up the rest from reference TRBV5-1 and TRBJ2-7 gives the full variable domain: KAGVTQTPRYLIKTRGQQVTLSCSPISGHRSVSWYQQTPGQGLQFLFEYFSETQRNKGNFPGRFSGRQFSNSRSEMNVSTLELGDSALYLCASSETGSLYEQYFGPGTRLTVT.

The rearrangement links TRBV19 to TRBJ2-4, with 12 bases fitting TRBD2. The V segment lost 9 bases and the J segment 6 bases; nucleotides outside the gene matches: 6. The CDR3 consists of 14 residues. Germline V gives CDR1 LNHDA, CDR2 SQIVND (reference sequence). The CDR3 sequence: CASQASGGVNIQYF. The CDR3 nucleotides are TGTGCCAGCCAAGCTAGCGGGGGGGTAAACATTCAGTACTTC.

Comments on this clone: This same CDR3 is encoded by further DNA sequences in the sample. This sequence joins TRBV27 and TRBJ2-7; TRBD1 matches at 8 bases. V lost 5 bases, J lost 1 base, and 4 bases stayed unmatched. CDR1 and CDR2 (germline): MNHEY, SMNVEV (reference sequence). This CDR3 comprises 14 residues. The CDR3 loop reads CASSPTGGSYEQYF. DNA of the CDR3: TGTGCCAGCAGTCCTACAGGGGGGTCCTACGAGCAGTACTTC.

The gene calls are TRBV11-2 and TRBJ2-3; the D is unclear. Deletions cut 5 bases from V and 4 bases from J, with 19 bases between. Germline values: CDR1 SGHAT, CDR2 FQNNGV. The CDR3 has 16 amino acids. The CDR3 sequence: CASSPLGTGIPDTQYF. The CDR3 DNA sequence: TGTGCCAGCAGCCCCCTGGGCACGGGCATCCCAGATACGCAGTATTTT.

V and J are TRBV18 and TRBJ2-6, with TRBD2 as a possible D gene (6 bases). Germline loops: CDR1 KGHSH, CDR2 LQKENI. The CDR3 totals 15 residues. The V end was cut by 6 bases, the J end by 4 bases, with 13 bases between. The CDR3 nucleotides are TGTGCCAGCTCCGGGGGTTTGGGCGGGGCCAACGTCCTGACTTTC. This sequence encodes CASSGGLGGANVLTF.

The chain links TRBV19 to TRBJ2-7, with D possibly matching TRBD1 (5 bases). The length of the CDR3 is 14 residues. Germline V lookup: CDR1 LNHDA, CDR2 SQIVND (reference sequence). V was shortened by 3 bases and J by 1 base, with 10 bases between the two germline ends. The CDR3 loop reads CASSIRRESYEQYF. The CDR3 DNA is TGTGCCAGTAGTATTCGCAGGGAATCCTACGAGCAGTACTTC.

As concerns this clone: Distinct nucleotide sequences in the sample also encode this CDR3. This chain links TRBV6-6 with TRBJ2-7; 7 bases map to TRBD1. CDR1 MNHNY and CDR2 SVGAGI come from the germline V gene (reference sequence). V gave up 2 bases and J gave up 2 bases; unmatched junction bases: 0. The CDR3 runs 13 residues. The CDR3 is CASSYDRAYEQYF. The CDR3 DNA reads TGTGCCAGCAGTTACGACAGGGCCTACGAGCAGTACTTC.

The genes are TRBV19 and TRBJ2-1, with 12 bases that match TRBD2. The germline V gene encodes CDR1 LNHDA and CDR2 SQIVND (reference sequence). The V segment lost 6 bases and the J segment 13 bases; nucleotides outside the gene matches: 10. The CDR3 covers 14 residues. The CDR3 here is CASRPGLAGQLQFF. The CDR3 DNA is TGTGCCAGTAGGCCGGGACTAGCGGGCCAGCTCCAGTTCTTC.

This clone was recorded only once. The CDR3 coding sequence is TGTGCCAGCAGCTTAACCGGTTCACCCCTCCACTTT. Residues: CASSLTGSPLHF. This chain uses TRBV7-6 with TRBJ1-6, with no clear D. CDR1 SGHVS and CDR2 FNYEAQ come from the germline V gene. Deletions cut 2 bases from V and 9 bases from J, with 5 bases between. CDR3 length equals 12 residues.

V gene TRBV5-1 combines with J gene TRBJ1-3; D is unclear. Trimming removed 0 bases at V and 1 base at J, with 11 bases between. CDR3 length equals 16 residues. Germline CDR1 SGHRS, CDR2 YFSETQ. This CDR3 reads CASSLGRPASGNTIYF. In nucleotides, the CDR3 is TGCGCCAGCAGCTTGGGCAGGCCGGCTTCTGGAAACACCATATATTTT.

The genes are TRBV5-5 and TRBJ1-1; D unclear. Germline V gene sequence: CDR1 SGHKS, CDR2 YYEKEE (reference sequence). V was clipped by 4 bases and J by 1 base, with 11 bases between them. CDR3 length equals 14 residues. The DNA of the CDR3 is TGTGCCAGCAGCCCGCTGCCTGAGAACACTGAAGCTTTCTTT. Its protein product is CASSPLPENTEAFF.

The chain uses TRBV2 and TRBJ1-4; perhaps TRBD1 as D (5 bases). CDR1 and CDR2 from the germline V gene are SNHLY and FYNNEI. The CDR3 is 14 residues long. Trimming left V 6 bases short and J 2 bases short, with 10 bases between. This chain's CDR3 is CASSAGLTNEKLFF. The CDR3 DNA follows: TGTGCCAGCAGCGCAGGGTTGACTAATGAAAAACTGTTTTTT.

This chain uses TRBV28 with TRBJ1-1, with 8 bases matching TRBD1. After removal of 7 bases from V and 5 bases from J, the junction contained 6 bases not matched to a gene. This CDR3 comprises 13 residues. CDR1 is MDHEN, CDR2 SYDVKM, per germline. CDR3 residues: CASMARGLTEAFF. Here the CDR3 DNA reads TGTGCCAGCATGGCCAGGGGGCTGACTGAAGCTTTCTTT. Based on the CDR3 plus reference TRBV28 and TRBJ1-1, the full variable domain is DVKVTQSSRYLVKRTGEKVFLECVQDMDHENMFWYRQDPGLGLRLIYFSYDVKMKEKGDIPEGYSVSREKKERFSLILESASTNQTSMYLCASMARGLTEAFFGQGTRLTVV.

Remarks on this clone: Other nucleotide sequences in the sample specify the same CDR3. The rearrangement joins TRBV5-1 to TRBJ1-2, with TRBD1 identical over 9 bases. The CDR3 consists of 14 residues. Per germline, CDR1 SGHRS and CDR2 YFSETQ. V trimming: 3 bases; J trimming: 3 bases; junction bases outside the gene matches: 3. CDR3 DNA sequence: TGCGCCAGCAGCTCCACAGGGGGCGACTATGGCTACACCTTC. Residues: CASSSTGGDYGYTF.

This clone was observed once. The chain employs TRBV7-9 and TRBJ2-7; the match to TRBD1 covers 7 bases. There are 15 residues in the CDR3. The V and J ends lost 2 bases and 3 bases, in that order; junction bases with no gene match: 7. The germline CDR1 and CDR2 sequences are SEHNR and FQNEAQ (reference sequence). Written as DNA, the CDR3 is TGTGCCAGCAGCTTACCACAGGGGAATCTCTACGAGCAGTACTTC. Its translation: CASSLPQGNLYEQYF.

In this sample, this clone turned up many times. The chain combines TRBV2 with TRBJ2-7, with D possibly being TRBD1 (8 bases). CDR3 length equals 14 residues. The germline V gene has CDR1 SNHLY and CDR2 FYNNEI. The germline V and J ends were trimmed by 4 bases and 4 bases, with 14 bases remaining between them. The CDR3 is CASSVNRGGYEQYF. The CDR3 bases are TGTGCCAGCAGTGTTAACAGGGGGGGATACGAGCAGTACTTC.

The rearrangement joins TRBV30 to TRBJ1-5; 9 positions match TRBD1. The CDR3 has 19 amino acids. The J segment lost 7 bases and the V segment lost 0 bases, leaving 19 bases of the junction unmatched. The V gene's germline CDR1 is GTSNPN and CDR2 SVGIG (reference sequence). The CDR3 coding sequence is TGTGCCTGGAGTGTTGGACGGACAGGGGCAAATTTGGGGGCCCAGCCCCAGCATTTT. Protein product: CAWSVGRTGANLGAQPQHF.

The V gene is TRBV28, the J gene TRBJ2-1; 7 bases fit TRBD2. Losses at the gene ends were 4 bases for V and 10 bases for J; bases not matched to a gene: 7. Germline assignment: CDR1 MDHEN and CDR2 SYDVKM. The CDR3 extends over 13 amino acids. The CDR3 DNA is TGTGCCAGCAGTTGGGAGGGGACCCAGGAGCAGTTCTTC. Translated, it gives CASSWEGTQEQFF.